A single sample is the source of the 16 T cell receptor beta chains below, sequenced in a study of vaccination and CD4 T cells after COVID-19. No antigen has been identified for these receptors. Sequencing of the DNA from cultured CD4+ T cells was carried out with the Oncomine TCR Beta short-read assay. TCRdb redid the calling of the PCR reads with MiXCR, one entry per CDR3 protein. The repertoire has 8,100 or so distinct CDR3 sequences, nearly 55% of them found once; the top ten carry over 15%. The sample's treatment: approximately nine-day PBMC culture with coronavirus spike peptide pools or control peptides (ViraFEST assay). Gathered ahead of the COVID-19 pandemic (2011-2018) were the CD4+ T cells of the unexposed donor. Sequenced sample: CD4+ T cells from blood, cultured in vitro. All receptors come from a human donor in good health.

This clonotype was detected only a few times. The CDR3 coding sequence is TGTGCCAGCAGGACCGGGGGGCCCAATAACTATGGCTACACCTTC. Encoded protein: CASRTGGPNNYGYTF. The rearrangement joins TRBV6-2 or TRBV6-3 to TRBJ1-2; the D gene is possibly TRBD1 (6 bases). The V gene lost 6 bases and the J gene lost 1 base, with 15 bases spanning the gap. The CDR3 runs 15 residues. Germline CDR1 reads MNHEY; CDR2 reads SVGEGT.

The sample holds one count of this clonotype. CDR3 protein: CAWSVWAGVGTGELFF. CDR3 bases: TGTGCCTGGAGCGTCTGGGCGGGAGTAGGCACCGGGGAGCTGTTTTTT. This chain connects TRBV30 to TRBJ2-2; 7 positions agree with TRBD2. The CDR3 has 16 amino acids. Trimming cost V 3 bases and J 4 bases; bases outside gene matches: 11. Germline CDR1 and CDR2: GTSNPN and SVGIG (reference sequence).

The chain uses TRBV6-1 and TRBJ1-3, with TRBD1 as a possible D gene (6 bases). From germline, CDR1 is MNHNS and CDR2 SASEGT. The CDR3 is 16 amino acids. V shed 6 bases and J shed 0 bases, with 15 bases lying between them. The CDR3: CASSAAGQSSGNTIYF. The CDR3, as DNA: TGTGCCAGCAGCGCCGCCGGACAGTCCTCTGGAAACACCATATATTTT.

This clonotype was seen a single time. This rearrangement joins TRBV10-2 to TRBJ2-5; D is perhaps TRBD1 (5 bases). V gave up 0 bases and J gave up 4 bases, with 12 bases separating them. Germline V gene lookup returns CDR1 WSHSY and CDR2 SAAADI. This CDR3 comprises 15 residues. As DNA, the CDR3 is TGCGCCAGCAGTGAGTCAGCAGGGCAGGGAGAGACCCAGTACTTC. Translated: CASSESAGQGETQYF.

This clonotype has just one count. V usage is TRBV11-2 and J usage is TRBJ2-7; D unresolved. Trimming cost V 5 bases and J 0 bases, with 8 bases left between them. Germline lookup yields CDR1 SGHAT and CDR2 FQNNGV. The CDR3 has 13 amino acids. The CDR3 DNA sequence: TGTGCCAGCAGCCCCGGGCCCTCCTACGAGCAGTACTTC. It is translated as CASSPGPSYEQYF.

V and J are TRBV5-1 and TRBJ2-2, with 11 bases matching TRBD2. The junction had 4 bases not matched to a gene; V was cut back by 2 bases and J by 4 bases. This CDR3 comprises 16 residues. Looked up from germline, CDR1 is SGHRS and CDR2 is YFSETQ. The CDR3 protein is CASSLLAGAGTGELFF. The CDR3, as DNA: TGCGCCAGCAGCTTACTAGCGGGAGCGGGCACCGGGGAGCTGTTTTTT.

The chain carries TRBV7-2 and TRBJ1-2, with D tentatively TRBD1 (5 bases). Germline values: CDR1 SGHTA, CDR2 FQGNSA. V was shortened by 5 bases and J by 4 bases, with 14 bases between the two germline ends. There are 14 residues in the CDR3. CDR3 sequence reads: CASSPGGGSYGYTF. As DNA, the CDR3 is TGTGCCAGCAGCCCAGGTGGGGGAAGCTATGGCTACACCTTC. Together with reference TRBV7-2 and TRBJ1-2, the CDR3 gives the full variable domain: GAGVSQSPSNKVTEKGKDVELRCDPISGHTALYWYRQSLGQGLEFLIYFQGNSAPDKSGLPSDRFSAERTGGSVSTLTIQRTQQEDSAVYLCASSPGGGSYGYTFGSGTRLTVV.

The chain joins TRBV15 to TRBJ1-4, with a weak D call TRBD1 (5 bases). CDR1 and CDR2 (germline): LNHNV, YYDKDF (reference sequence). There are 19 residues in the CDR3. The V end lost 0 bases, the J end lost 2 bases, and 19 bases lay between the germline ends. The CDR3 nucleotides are TGTGCCACCAGCAGAGATAGAGGGGAAGGGGCACGGACTAATGAAAAACTGTTTTTT. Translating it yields CATSRDRGEGARTNEKLFF.

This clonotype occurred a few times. The DNA for the CDR3 is TGTGCCAGCAGTCGAAAGACAGGCTCACCGGGCGGCTACACCTTC. It specifies CASSRKTGSPGGYTF. The rearrangement links TRBV12-3 or TRBV12-4 to TRBJ1-2, with D possibly being TRBD1 (6 bases). The CDR3 runs 15 residues. V was clipped by 5 bases and J by 8 bases, with 21 bases between them.

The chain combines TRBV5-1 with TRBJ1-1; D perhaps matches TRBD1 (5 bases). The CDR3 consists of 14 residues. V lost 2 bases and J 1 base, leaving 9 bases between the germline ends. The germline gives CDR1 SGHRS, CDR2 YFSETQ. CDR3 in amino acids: CASSFTGGNTEAFF. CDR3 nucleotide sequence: TGCGCCAGCAGCTTTACCGGGGGGAACACTGAAGCTTTCTTT. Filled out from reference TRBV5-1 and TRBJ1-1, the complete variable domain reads KAGVTQTPRYLIKTRGQQVTLSCSPISGHRSVSWYQQTPGQGLQFLFEYFSETQRNKGNFPGRFSGRQFSNSRSEMNVSTLELGDSALYLCASSFTGGNTEAFFGQGTRLTVV.

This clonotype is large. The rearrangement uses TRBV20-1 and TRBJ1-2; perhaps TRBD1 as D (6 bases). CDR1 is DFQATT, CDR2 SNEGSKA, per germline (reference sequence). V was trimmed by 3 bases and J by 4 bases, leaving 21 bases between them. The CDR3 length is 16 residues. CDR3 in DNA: TGCAGTGCTAGGGCCCAGAGGACAGTTACCACCTATGGCTACACCTTC. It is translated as CSARAQRTVTTYGYTF.

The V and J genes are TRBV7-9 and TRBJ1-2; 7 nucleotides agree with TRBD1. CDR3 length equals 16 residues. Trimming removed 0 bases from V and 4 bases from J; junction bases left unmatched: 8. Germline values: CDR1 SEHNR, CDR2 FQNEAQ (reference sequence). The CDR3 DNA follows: TGTGCCAGCAGCTTAGCATCCGACAGGGCGGCCTATGGCTACACCTTC. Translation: CASSLASDRAAYGYTF.

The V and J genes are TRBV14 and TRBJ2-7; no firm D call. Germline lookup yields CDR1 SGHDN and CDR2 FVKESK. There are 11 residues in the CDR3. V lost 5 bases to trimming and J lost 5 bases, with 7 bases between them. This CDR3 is CASSSYHEQYF. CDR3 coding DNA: TGTGCCAGCAGCTCCTATCACGAGCAGTACTTC.

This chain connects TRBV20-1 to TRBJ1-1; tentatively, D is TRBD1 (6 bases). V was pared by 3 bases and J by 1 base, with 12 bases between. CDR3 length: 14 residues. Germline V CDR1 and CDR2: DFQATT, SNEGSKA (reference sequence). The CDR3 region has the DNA TGCAGTGCTAGGAGCGGGACACCGAACACTGAAGCTTTCTTT. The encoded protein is CSARSGTPNTEAFF.

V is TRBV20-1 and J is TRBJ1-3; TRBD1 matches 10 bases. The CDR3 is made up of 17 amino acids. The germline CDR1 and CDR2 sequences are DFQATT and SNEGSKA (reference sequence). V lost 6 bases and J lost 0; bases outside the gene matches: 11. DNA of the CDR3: TGCAGTGCCCAGGACAGGGGGTTGATGAGCTCTGGAAACACCATATATTTT. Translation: CSAQDRGLMSSGNTIYF.

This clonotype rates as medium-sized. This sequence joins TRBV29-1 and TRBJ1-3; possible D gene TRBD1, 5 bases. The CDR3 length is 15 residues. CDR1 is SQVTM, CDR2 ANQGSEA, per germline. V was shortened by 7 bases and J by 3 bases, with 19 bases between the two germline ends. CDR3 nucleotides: TGCAGCGCCCGACGCAGGGAGGCGAGTGGAAACACCATATATTTT. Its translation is CSARRREASGNTIYF.